This entry lists 9 T cell receptor beta chains sequenced from one sample in a study of blood T cell repertoires in COVID-19. The protocol was immunoSEQ multiplex PCR, while the TCRdb copy is restricted to in-frame clones and leaves out a portion. This table holds tens of thousands of clones, around four fifths found once. The sample taken for sequencing was peripheral blood. These receptors were collected from a woman aged 60-75 years with acute or convalescent COVID-19.

This chain uses TRBV6-6 with TRBJ1-5; TRBD1 matches 8 bases. In germline, CDR1 is MNHNY, CDR2 SVGAGI (reference sequence). The ends lost 7 bases at V and 4 bases at J; junction bases unmatched: 12. This CDR3 region has 16 residues. The CDR3 here is CASTGTGTGKNQPQHF. In DNA, the CDR3 is TGTGCCAGCACCGGGACCGGGACAGGTAAAAATCAGCCCCAGCATTTT.

V is TRBV5-1 and J is TRBJ2-6; a possible D gene is TRBD1 (6 bases). This CDR3 spans 16 amino acids. Germline lookup yields CDR1 SGHRS and CDR2 YFSETQ. V was cut by 2 bases and J by 3 bases, with 12 bases left in between. This CDR3 reads CASSFLTGFGANVLTF. Here the CDR3 DNA reads TGCGCCAGCAGCTTCCTAACAGGGTTTGGGGCCAACGTCCTGACTTTC.

A few counts support this clone. This rearrangement joins TRBV27 to TRBJ1-6, with D possibly being TRBD1 (5 bases). V gave up 6 bases and J gave up 0 bases, with 12 bases separating them. The length of the CDR3 is 16 residues. CDR1 is MNHEY and CDR2 is SMNVEV in the germline V gene (reference sequence). CDR3 coding DNA: TGTGCCAGCAGGGAGACAGTGAGCTCCTATAATTCACCCCTCCACTTT. Protein product: CASRETVSSYNSPLHF.

J is TRBJ1-2 and V is TRBV4-2; TRBD1 aligns across 7 bases. CDR3 length: 15 amino acids. Trimming cost V 4 bases and J 5 bases; bases outside gene matches: 10. Germline V gives CDR1 LGHNA, CDR2 YNFKEQ. This chain's CDR3 is CASSPNRGAVYGYTF. Here the CDR3 DNA reads TGTGCCAGCAGCCCGAACAGGGGTGCGGTATATGGCTACACCTTC.

This chain joins TRBV28 and TRBJ1-2; D call uncertain. Germline V gene lookup returns CDR1 MDHEN and CDR2 SYDVKM. The CDR3 is 12 amino acids. V was trimmed by 2 bases and J by 3 bases, leaving 4 bases between them. CDR3 in DNA: TGTGCCAGCAGTTTAGAGCACTATGGCTACACCTTC. This translates into CASSLEHYGYTF.

This sequence joins TRBV5-1 and TRBJ2-5; TRBD1 matches at 7 bases. The V gene's germline CDR1 is SGHRS and CDR2 YFSETQ. The CDR3 spans 15 residues. V lost 3 bases to trimming and J lost 2 bases; unmatched junction nucleotides: 7. The CDR3 nucleotides read TGCGCCAGCAGCTCGCTCCCGGGACAGCAAGAGACCCAGTACTTC. It codes for CASSSLPGQQETQYF.

The V and J genes are TRBV19 and TRBJ2-1; the match to TRBD2 covers 8 bases. Looked up from germline, CDR1 is LNHDA and CDR2 is SQIVND (reference sequence). The CDR3 length is 18 residues. After removal of 5 bases from V and 7 bases from J, the junction contained 19 bases not matched to a gene. CDR3 bases: TGTGCCAGTAGTGGCCGGCGGGGACTAGTTATGATGGGTAATGAGCAGTTCTTC. Translating it yields CASSGRRGLVMMGNEQFF.

This chain links TRBV2 with TRBJ1-2; 8 bases map to TRBD1. The CDR3 covers 13 residues. V shed 3 bases, J shed 5 bases, and the junction held 2 bases outside the gene matches. CDR1 SNHLY and CDR2 FYNNEI come from the germline V gene. CDR3 protein: CASSETGAYGYTF. The CDR3 nucleotides are TGTGCCAGCAGTGAGACAGGGGCGTATGGCTACACCTTC.

The V and J genes are TRBV3-1 (or the pseudogene TRBV3-2) and TRBJ2-2, with TRBD1 matching 8 bases. Germline V CDR1 and CDR2: LGHDT, YNNKEL (reference sequence). The CDR3 length is 14 residues. With 7 bases clipped from V and 5 bases from J, the junction kept 6 bases outside the gene matches. CDR3 region: CASISTGGTGELFF. For the CDR3, the DNA is TGTGCCAGCATCTCCACAGGGGGGACCGGGGAGCTGTTTTTT.